Sequencing of this TCR beta chain was carried out in a study of blood T cell repertoires in COVID-19. The CDR3 contains 13 residues. Looked up from germline, CDR1 is ENHRY and CDR2 is SYGVKD. V was clipped by 4 bases and J by 1 base, with 4 bases between them. The protocol was immunoSEQ multiplex PCR, while the TCRdb copy is restricted to in-frame clones and leaves out a portion. The sample holds just over 300,000 clones, roughly 88% seen once. This chain joins TRBV10-3 and TRBJ2-2; D uncertain. The TCR comes from a man aged 30 to 39 who had recovered from COVID-19. Sequences were obtained from PBMCs or T cells enriched from blood (not recorded which). The CDR3 region is CAISGQNTGELFF. DNA of the CDR3: TGTGCCATCAGTGGACAGAACACCGGGGAGCTGTTTTTT.